This T cell receptor (beta chain) was retrieved from a study of CD8+ T cells in alopecia areata. The wider study: A 6-month period off drug followed tofacitinib, which lasted 6 to 18 months. Whole-study results and caveats: Uncertainty remains about how baseline CD8+ expansion links to response, with one nonresponder. Higher clonality than in normal scalp was seen in lesional scalp, especially alopecia totalis/universalis.

CDR3 length: 16 residues. The V and J ends lost 0 bases and 4 bases, in that order; junction bases with no gene match: 8. Germline V gives CDR1 GTSNPN, CDR2 SVGIG (reference sequence). Treatment described: oral pan-JAK inhibitor, 5-10 mg twice daily. Sampling of alopecia areata patients yielded lesional scalp punch biopsies as well as peripheral blood. cDNA reverse transcribed from extracted RNA served as the sequencing template. TCRdb keeps only in-frame clones here, not all; method: immunoSEQ multiplex PCR. The profile shows about 140,000 clones, about 88% of them singletons. This clone came up once. Its antigen is still unknown.

This specimen consisted of CD8+ T cells sorted from blood, obtained at week 4, from a patient treated with tofacitinib. V usage is TRBV30 and J usage is TRBJ2-2; 7 bases are shared with TRBD1. The TCR sequence derives from a human donor with alopecia areata. The chain's CDR3 is CAWSVKGAYLTGELFF. In DNA, the CDR3 is TGTGCCTGGAGTGTAAAGGGGGCCTACCTCACCGGGGAGCTGTTTTTT.